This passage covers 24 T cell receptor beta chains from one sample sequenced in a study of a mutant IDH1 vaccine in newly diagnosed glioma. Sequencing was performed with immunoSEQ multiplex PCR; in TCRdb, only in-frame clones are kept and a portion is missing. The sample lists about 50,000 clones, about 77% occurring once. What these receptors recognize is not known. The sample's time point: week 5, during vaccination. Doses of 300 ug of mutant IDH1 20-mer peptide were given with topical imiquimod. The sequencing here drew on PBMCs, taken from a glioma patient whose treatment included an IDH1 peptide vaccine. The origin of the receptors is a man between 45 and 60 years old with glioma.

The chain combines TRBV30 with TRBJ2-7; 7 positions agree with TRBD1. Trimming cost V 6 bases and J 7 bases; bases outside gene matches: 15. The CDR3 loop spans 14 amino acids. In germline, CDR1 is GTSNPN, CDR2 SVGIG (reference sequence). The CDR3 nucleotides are TGTGCCTGTGTTTCGGACAGGTCTGTGGGGGAGCAGTACTTC. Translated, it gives CACVSDRSVGEQYF.

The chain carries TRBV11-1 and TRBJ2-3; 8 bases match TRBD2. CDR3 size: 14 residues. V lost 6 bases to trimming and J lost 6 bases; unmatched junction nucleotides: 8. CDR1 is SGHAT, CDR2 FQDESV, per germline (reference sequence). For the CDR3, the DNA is TGTGCCAGCAGTTTACGGGGGGGCAGGGATACGCAGTATTTT. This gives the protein CASSLRGGRDTQYF.

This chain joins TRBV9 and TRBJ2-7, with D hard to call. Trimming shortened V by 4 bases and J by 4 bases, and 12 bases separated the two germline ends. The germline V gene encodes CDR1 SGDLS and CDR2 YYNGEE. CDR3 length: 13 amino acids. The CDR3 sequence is CASSSPGLYEQYF. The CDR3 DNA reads TGTGCCAGCAGCTCCCCCGGGCTATACGAGCAGTACTTC.

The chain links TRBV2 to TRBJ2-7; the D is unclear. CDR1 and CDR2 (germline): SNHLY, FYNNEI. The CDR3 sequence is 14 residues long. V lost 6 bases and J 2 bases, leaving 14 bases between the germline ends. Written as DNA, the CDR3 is TGTGCCAGCAGCTTAGTCCAGAGTACCTACGAGCAGTACTTC. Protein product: CASSLVQSTYEQYF.

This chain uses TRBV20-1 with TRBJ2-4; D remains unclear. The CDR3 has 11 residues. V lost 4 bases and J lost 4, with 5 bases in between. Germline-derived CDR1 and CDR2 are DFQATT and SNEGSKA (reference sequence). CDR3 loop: CSATRKNIQYF. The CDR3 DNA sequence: TGCAGTGCTACCCGAAAAAACATTCAGTACTTC.

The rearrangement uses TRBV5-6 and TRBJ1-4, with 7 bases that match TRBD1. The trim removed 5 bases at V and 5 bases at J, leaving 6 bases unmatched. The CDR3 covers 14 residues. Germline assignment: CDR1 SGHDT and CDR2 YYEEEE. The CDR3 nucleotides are TGTGCCAGCAGAAAACAGGGGTTGAATGAAAAACTGTTTTTT. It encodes CASRKQGLNEKLFF.

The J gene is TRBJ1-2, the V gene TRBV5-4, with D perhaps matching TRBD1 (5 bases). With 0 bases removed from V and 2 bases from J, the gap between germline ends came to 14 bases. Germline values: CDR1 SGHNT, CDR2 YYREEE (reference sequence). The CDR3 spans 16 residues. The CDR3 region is CASSLEAGRVNYGYTF. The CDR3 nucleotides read TGTGCCAGCAGCTTGGAGGCAGGGAGGGTAAACTATGGCTACACCTTC.

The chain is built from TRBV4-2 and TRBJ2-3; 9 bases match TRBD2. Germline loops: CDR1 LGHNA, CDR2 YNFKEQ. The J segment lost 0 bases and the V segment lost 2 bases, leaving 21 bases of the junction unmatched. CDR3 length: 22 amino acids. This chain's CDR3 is CASSQNPGGWGGGAGSTDTQYF. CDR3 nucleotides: TGTGCCAGCAGCCAAAATCCCGGGGGCTGGGGCGGGGGGGCAGGCAGCACAGATACGCAGTATTTT.

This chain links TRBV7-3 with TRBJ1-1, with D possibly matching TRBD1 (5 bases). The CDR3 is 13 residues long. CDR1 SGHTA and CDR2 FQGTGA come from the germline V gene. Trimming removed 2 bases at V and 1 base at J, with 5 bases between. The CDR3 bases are TGTGCCAGCAGCTTACAGGGGAACACTGAAGCTTTCTTT. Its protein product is CASSLQGNTEAFF.

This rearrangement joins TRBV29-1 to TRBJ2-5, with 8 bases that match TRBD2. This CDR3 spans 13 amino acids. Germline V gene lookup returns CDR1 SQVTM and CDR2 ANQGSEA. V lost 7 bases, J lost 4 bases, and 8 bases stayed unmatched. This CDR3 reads CSGGLREAETQYF. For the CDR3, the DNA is TGCAGCGGGGGCCTGCGGGAGGCAGAGACCCAGTACTTC. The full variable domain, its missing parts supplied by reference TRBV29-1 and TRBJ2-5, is SAVISQKPSRDICQRGTSLTIQCQVDSQVTMMFWYRQQPGQSLTLIATANQGSEATYESGFVIDKFPISRPNLTFSTLTVSNMSPEDSSIYLCSGGLREAETQYFGPGTRLLVL.

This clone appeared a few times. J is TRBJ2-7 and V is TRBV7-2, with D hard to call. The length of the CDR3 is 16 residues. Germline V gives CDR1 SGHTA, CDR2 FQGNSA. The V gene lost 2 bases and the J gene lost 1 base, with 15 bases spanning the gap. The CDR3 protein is CASSLRSAYSSYEQYF. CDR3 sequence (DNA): TGTGCCAGCAGCTTAAGGTCGGCTTATTCTTCCTACGAGCAGTACTTC.

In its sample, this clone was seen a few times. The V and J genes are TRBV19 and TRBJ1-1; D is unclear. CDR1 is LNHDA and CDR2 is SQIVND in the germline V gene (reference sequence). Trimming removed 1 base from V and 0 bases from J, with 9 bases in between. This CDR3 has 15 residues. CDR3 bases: TGTGCCAGTAGTATAGCTTCGGGGTTGAACACTGAAGCTTTCTTT. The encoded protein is CASSIASGLNTEAFF.

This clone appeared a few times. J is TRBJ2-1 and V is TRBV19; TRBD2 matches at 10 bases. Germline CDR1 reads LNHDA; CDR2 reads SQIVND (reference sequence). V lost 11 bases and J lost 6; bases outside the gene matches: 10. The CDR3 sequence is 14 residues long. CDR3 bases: TGTGCCTCAACAGGACTAGCGGATATCAATGAGCAGTTCTTC. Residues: CASTGLADINEQFF.

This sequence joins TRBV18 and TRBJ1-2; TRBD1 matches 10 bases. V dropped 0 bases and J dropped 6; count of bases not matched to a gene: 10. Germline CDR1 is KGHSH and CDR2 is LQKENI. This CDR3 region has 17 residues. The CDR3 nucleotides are TGTGCCAGCTCACCACCATCCGGGACAGGGGATTTGAATGGCTACACCTTC. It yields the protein CASSPPSGTGDLNGYTF. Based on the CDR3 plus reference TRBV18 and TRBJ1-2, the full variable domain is NAGVMQNPRHLVRRRGQEARLRCSPMKGHSHVYWYRQLPEEGLKFMVYLQKENIIDESGMPKERFSAEFPKEGPSILRIQQVVRGDSAAYFCASSPPSGTGDLNGYTFGSGTRLTVV.

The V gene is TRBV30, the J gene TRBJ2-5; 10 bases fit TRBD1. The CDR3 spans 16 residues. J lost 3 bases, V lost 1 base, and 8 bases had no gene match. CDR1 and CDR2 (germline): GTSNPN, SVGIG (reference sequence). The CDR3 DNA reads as TGTGCCTGGAGTGCATTCCCCGGGACAGGGGAAGAGACCCAGTACTTC. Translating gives CAWSAFPGTGEETQYF.

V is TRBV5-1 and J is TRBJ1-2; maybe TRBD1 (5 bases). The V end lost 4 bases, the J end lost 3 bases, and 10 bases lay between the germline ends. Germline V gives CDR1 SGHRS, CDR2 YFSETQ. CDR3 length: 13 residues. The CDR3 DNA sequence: TGCGCCAGCAGCCCCGACAGTTACTATGGCTACACCTTC. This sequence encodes CASSPDSYYGYTF. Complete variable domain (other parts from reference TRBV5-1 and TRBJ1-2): KAGVTQTPRYLIKTRGQQVTLSCSPISGHRSVSWYQQTPGQGLQFLFEYFSETQRNKGNFPGRFSGRQFSNSRSEMNVSTLELGDSALYLCASSPDSYYGYTFGSGTRLTVV.

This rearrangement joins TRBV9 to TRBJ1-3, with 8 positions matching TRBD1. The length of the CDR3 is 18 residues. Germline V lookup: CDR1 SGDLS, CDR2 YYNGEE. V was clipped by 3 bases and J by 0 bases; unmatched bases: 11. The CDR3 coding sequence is TGTGCCAGCAGCGCTAGGGGGGACAGGCTTAGCTCTGGAAACACCATATATTTT. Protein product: CASSARGDRLSSGNTIYF.

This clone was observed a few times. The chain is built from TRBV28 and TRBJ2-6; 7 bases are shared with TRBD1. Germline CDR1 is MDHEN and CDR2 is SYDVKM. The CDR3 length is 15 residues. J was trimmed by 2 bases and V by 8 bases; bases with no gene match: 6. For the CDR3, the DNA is TGTGCCAGCGACAAGGGGGCTACTGGGGCCAACGTCCTGACTTTC. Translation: CASDKGATGANVLTF.

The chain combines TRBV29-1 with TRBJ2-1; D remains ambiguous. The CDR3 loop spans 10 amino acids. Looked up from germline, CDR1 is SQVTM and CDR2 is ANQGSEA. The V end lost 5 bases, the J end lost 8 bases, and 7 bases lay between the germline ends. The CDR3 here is CSVLSDEQFF. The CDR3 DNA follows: TGCAGCGTTCTCAGCGATGAGCAGTTCTTC.

The CDR3 is CASSPDPGETQYF. In DNA, the CDR3 is TGTGCCAGCAGTCCGGACCCGGGAGAGACCCAGTACTTC. The chain carries TRBV6-6 and TRBJ2-5; D remains ambiguous. The CDR3 is 13 amino acids. Germline V gene data show CDR1 as MNHNY and CDR2 as SVGAGI (reference sequence). The ends were cut back, 5 bases at V and 4 bases at J, with 11 bases in the middle.

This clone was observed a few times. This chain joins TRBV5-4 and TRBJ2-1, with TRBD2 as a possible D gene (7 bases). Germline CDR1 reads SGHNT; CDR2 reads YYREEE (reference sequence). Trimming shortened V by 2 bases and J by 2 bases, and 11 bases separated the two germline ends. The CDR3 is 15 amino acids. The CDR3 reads CASSLGGAPYNEQFF. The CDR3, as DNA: TGTGCCAGCAGCTTAGGGGGGGCTCCCTACAATGAGCAGTTCTTC.

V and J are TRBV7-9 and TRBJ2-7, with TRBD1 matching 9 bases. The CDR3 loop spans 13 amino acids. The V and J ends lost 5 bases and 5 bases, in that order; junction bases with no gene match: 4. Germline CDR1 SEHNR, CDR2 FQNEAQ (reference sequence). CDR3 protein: CASSRTGEDEQYF. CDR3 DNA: TGTGCCAGCAGCAGGACAGGGGAAGACGAGCAGTACTTC.

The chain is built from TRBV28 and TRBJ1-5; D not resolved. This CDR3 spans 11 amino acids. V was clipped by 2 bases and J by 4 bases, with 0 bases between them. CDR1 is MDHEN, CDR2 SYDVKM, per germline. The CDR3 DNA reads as TGTGCCAGCAGTTTAAATCAGCCCCAGCATTTT. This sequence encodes CASSLNQPQHF.

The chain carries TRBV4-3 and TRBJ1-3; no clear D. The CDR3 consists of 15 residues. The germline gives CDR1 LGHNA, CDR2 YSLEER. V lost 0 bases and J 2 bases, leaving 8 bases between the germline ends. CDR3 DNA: TGCGCCAGCAGCCAAGATTTTACGCCTGGAAACACCATATATTTT. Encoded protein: CASSQDFTPGNTIYF.